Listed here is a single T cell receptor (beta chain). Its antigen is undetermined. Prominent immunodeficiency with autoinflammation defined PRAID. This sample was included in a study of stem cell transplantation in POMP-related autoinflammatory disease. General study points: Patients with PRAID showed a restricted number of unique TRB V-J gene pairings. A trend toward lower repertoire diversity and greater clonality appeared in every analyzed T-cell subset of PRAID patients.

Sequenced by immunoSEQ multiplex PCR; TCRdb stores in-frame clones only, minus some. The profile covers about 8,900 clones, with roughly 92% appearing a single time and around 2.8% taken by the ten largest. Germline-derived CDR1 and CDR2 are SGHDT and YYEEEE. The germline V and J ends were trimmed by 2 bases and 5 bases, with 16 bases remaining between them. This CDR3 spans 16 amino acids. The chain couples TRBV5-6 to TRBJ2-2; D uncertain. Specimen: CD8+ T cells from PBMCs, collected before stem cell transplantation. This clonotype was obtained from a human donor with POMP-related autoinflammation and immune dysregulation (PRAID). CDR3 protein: CASSLTGSLITGELFF. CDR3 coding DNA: TGTGCCAGCAGCTTAACCGGGTCTCTTATAACCGGGGAGCTGTTTTTT.